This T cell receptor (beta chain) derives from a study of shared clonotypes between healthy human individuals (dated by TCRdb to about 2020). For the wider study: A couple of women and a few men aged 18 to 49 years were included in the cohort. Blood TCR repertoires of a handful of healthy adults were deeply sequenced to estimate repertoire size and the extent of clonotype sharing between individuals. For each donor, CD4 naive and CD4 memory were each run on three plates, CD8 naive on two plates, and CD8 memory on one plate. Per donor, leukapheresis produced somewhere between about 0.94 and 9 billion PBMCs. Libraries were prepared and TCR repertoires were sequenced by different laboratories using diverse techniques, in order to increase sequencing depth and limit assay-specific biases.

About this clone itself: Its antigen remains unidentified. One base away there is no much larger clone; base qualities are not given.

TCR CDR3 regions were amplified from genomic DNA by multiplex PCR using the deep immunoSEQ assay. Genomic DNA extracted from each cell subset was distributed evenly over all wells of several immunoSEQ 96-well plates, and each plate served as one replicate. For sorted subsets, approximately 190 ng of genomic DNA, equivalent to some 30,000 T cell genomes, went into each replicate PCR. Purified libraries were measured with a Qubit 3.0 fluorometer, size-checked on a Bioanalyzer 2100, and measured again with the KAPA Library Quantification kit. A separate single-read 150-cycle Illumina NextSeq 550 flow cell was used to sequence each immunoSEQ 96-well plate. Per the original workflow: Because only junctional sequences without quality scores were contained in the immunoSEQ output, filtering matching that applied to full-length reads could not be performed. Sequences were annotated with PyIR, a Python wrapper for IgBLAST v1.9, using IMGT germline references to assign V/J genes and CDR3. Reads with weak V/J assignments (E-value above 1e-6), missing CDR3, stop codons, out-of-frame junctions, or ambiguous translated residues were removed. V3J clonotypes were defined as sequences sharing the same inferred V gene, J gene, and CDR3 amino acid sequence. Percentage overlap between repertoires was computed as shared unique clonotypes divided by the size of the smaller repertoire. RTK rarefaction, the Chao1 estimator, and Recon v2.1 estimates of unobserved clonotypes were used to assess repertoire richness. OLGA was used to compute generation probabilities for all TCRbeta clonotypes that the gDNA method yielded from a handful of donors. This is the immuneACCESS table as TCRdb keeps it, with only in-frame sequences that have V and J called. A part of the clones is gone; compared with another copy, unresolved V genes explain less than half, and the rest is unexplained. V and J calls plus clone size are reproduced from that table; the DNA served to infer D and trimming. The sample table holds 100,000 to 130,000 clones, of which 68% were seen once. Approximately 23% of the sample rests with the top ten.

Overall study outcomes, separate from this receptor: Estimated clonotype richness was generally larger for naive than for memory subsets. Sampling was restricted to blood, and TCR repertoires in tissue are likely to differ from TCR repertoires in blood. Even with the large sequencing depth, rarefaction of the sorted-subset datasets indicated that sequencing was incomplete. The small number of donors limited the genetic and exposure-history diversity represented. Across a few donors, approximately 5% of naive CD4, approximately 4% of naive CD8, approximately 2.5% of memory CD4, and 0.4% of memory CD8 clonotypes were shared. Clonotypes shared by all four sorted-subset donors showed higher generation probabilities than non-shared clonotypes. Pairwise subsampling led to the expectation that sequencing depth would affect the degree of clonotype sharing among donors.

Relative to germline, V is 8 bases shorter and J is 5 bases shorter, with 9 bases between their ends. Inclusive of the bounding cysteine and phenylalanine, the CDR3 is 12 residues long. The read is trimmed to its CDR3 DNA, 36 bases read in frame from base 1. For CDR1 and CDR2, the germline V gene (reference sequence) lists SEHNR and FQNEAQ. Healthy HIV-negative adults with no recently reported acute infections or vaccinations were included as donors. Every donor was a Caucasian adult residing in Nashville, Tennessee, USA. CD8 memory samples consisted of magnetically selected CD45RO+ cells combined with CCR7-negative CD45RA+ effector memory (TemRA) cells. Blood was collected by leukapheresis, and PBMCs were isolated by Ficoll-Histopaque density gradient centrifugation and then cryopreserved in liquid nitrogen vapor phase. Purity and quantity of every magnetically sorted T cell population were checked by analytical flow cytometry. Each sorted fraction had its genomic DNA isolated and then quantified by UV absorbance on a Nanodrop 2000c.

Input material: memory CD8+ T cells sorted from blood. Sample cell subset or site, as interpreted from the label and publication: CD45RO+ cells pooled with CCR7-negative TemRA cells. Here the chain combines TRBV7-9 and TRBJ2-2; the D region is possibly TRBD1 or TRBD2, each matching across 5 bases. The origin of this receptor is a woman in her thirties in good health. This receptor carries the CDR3 CASGWGTGELFF. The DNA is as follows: TGTGCCAGCGGGTGGGGGACCGGGGAGCTGTTTTTT.